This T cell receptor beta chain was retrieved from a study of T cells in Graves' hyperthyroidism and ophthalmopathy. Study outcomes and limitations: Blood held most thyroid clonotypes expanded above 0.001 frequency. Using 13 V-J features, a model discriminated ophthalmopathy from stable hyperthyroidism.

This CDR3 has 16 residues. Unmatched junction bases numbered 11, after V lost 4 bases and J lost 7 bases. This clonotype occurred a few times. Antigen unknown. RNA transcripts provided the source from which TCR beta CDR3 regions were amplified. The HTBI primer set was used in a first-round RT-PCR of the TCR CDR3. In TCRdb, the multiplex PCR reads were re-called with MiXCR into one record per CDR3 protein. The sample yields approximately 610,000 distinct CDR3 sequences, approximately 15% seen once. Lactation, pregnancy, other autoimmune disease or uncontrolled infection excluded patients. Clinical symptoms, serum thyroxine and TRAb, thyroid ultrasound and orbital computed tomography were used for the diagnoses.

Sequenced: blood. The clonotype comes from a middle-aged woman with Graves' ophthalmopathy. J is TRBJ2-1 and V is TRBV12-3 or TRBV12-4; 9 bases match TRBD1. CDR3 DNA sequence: TGTGCCAGCAGTTCAGGGACAGGGAGTTTGGGGAATGAGCAGTTCTTC. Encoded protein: CASSSGTGSLGNEQFF.